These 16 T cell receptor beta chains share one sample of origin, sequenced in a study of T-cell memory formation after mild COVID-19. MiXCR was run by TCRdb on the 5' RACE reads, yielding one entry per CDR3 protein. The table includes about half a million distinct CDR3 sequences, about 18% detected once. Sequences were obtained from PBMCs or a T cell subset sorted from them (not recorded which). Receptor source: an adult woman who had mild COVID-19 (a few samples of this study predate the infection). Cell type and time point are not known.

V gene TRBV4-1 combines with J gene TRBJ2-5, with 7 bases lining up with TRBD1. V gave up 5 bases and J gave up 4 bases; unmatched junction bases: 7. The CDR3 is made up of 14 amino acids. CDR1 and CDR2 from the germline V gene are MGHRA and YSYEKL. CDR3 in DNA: TGCGCCAGCAGCGCCGACAGGGAGCGAGAGACCCAGTACTTC. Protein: CASSADRERETQYF.

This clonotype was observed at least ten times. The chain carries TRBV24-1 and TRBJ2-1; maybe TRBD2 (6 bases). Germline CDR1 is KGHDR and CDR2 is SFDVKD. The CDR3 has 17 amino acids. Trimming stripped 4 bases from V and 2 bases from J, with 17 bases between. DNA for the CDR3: TGTGCCACCAGTGACTCCAGGACTACCCGACCCTACAATGAGCAGTTCTTC. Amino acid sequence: CATSDSRTTRPYNEQFF.

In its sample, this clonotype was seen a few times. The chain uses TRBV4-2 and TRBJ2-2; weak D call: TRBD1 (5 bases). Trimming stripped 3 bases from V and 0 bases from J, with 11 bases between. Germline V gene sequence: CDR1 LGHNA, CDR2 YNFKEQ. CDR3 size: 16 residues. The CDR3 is CASSHHETANTGELFF. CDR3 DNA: TGTGCCAGCAGCCACCACGAGACAGCGAACACCGGGGAGCTGTTTTTT.

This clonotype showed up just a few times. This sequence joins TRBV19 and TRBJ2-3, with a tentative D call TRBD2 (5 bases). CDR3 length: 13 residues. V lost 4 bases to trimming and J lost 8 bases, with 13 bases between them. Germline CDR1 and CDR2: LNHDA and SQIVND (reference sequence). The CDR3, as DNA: TGTGCCAGTAGTAGCCGGGATATGCTTACGCAGTATTTT. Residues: CASSSRDMLTQYF.

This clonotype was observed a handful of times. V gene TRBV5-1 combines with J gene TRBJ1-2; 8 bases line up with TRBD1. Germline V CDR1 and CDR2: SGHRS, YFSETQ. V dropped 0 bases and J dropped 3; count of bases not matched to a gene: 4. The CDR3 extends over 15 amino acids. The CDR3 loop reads CASSLAGTGHYGYTF. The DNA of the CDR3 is TGCGCCAGCAGCTTGGCCGGGACAGGCCACTATGGCTACACCTTC.

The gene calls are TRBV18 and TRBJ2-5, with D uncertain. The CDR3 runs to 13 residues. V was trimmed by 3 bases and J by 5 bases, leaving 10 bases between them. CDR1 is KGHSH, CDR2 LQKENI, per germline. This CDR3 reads CASSPPLFETQYF. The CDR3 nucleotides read TGTGCCAGCTCACCGCCCCTCTTTGAGACCCAGTACTTC.

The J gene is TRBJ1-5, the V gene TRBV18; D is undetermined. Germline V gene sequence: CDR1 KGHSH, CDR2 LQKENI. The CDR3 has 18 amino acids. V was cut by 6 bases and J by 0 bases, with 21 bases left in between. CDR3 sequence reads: CASSLTSNREYSNQPQHF. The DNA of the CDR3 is TGTGCCAGCTCGCTAACCAGCAACCGGGAGTATAGCAATCAGCCCCAGCATTTT. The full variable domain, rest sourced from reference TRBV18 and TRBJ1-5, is NAGVMQNPRHLVRRRGQEARLRCSPMKGHSHVYWYRQLPEEGLKFMVYLQKENIIDESGMPKERFSAEFPKEGPSILRIQQVVRGDSAAYFCASSLTSNREYSNQPQHFGDGTRLSIL.

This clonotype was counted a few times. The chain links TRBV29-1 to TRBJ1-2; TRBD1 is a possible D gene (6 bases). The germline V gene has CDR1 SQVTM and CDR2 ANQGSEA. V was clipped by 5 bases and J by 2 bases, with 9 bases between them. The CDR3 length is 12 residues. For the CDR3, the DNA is TGCAGCGTTCACAGGGCCAACTATGGCTACACCTTC. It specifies CSVHRANYGYTF.

The CDR3 sequence is CAWSVFRTSGLPGELFF. CDR3 in DNA: TGTGCCTGGAGTGTATTCCGCACTTCGGGACTCCCCGGGGAGCTGTTTTTT. V usage is TRBV30 and J usage is TRBJ2-2; a weak D match, TRBD2 (6 bases). Trimming left V 0 bases short and J 6 bases short, with 20 bases between. CDR3 length: 17 amino acids. CDR1 and CDR2 (germline): GTSNPN, SVGIG (reference sequence).

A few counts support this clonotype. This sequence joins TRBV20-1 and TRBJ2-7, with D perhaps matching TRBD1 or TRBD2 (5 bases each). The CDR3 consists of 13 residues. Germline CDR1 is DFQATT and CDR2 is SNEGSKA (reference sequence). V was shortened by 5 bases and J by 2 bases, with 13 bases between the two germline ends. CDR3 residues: CSAPRDGAYEQYF. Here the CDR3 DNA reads TGCAGTGCTCCCCGGGACGGGGCCTACGAGCAGTACTTC.

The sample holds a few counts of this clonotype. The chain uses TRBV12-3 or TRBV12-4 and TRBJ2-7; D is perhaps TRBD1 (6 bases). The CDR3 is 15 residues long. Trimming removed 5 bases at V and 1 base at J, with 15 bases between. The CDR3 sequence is CASSVTGKRSYEQYF. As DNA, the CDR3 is TGTGCCAGCAGTGTGACAGGCAAGCGATCCTACGAGCAGTACTTC.

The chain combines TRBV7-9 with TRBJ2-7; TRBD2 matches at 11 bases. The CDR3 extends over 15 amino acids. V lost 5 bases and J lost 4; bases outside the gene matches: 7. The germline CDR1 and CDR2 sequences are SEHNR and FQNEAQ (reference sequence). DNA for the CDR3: TGTGCCAGCAGCCCGGGACTAGCGGAACCTTACGAGCAGTACTTC. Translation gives CASSPGLAEPYEQYF.

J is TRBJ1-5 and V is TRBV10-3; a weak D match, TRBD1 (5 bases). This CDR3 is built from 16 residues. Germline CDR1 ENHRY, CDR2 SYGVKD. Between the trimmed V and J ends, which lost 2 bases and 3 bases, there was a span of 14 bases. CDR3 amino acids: CAISENRIIANQPQHF. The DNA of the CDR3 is TGTGCCATCAGTGAGAACAGGATTATTGCCAATCAGCCCCAGCATTTT.

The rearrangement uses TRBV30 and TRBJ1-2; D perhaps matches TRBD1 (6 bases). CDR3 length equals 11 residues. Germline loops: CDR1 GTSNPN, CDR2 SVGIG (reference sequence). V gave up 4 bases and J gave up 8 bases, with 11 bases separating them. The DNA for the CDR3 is TGTGCCTGGACCAGGGGAGACGGCTACACCTTC. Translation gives CAWTRGDGYTF.

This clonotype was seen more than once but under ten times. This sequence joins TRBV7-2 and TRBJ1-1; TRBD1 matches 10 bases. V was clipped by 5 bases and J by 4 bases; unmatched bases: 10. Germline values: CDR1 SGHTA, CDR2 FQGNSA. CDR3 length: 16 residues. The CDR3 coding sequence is TGTGCCAGCAGCATCAGACCGGGACAGGGGTTCACTGAAGCTTTCTTT. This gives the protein CASSIRPGQGFTEAFF.

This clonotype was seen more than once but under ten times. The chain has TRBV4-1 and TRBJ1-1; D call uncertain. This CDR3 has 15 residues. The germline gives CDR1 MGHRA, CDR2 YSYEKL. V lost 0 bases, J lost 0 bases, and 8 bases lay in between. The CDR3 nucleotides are TGCGCCAGCAGCCAAGATTGGGTCCTGAACACTGAAGCTTTCTTT. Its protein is CASSQDWVLNTEAFF.